Below, 18 T cell receptor beta chains from the same sample are listed, as sequenced in a study of T cell repertoires in ileal Crohn's disease. Here immunoSEQ multiplex PCR was the method, and the copy in TCRdb shows in-frame clones only, minus some. The table lists approximately 30,000 clones, around 80% of them singletons. The sequencing sample was made of ileal tissue. These receptor sequences come from an adult with Crohn's disease.

This chain uses TRBV27 with TRBJ1-3; D might be TRBD1 (5 bases). The CDR3 spans 17 residues. V lost 3 bases and J 0 bases, leaving 15 bases between the germline ends. Germline V gene sequence: CDR1 MNHEY, CDR2 SMNVEV (reference sequence). The CDR3: CASSFGQGPYSGNTIYF. The CDR3 coding sequence is TGTGCCAGCAGTTTCGGGCAGGGCCCCTACTCTGGAAACACCATATATTTT.

As concerns this clone: Within the sample, other DNA sequences also encode this same CDR3. V is TRBV2 and J is TRBJ2-4; 10 nucleotides line up with TRBD2. The CDR3 extends over 17 amino acids. V shed 5 bases, J shed 9 bases, and the junction held 16 bases outside the gene matches. CDR1 SNHLY and CDR2 FYNNEI come from the germline V gene. The CDR3 is CASSPTLGTSGGGIQYF. CDR3 coding DNA: TGTGCCAGCAGTCCTACCCTTGGGACCAGCGGGGGGGGCATTCAGTACTTC. Combining the CDR3 with reference TRBV2 and TRBJ2-4 gives the whole variable domain EPEVTQTPSHQVTQMGQEVILRCVPISNHLYFYWYRQILGQKVEFLVSFYNNEISEKSEIFDDQFSVERPDGSNFTLKIRSTKLEDSAMYFCASSPTLGTSGGGIQYFGAGTRLSVL.

Only one count was recorded for this clone. The chain uses TRBV5-1 and TRBJ1-3; D is possibly TRBD1 (5 bases). The CDR3 loop spans 15 amino acids. Deletions cut 2 bases from V and 2 bases from J, with 11 bases between. Germline V gene lookup returns CDR1 SGHRS and CDR2 YFSETQ. The CDR3 coding sequence is TGCGCCAGCAGCTTCACAGGCAACCCTGGAAACACCATATATTTT. It specifies CASSFTGNPGNTIYF.

This sequence joins TRBV5-6 and TRBJ1-5, with D unclear. V was cut by 6 bases and J by 3 bases, with 22 bases left in between. The CDR3 contains 17 residues. Germline CDR1 and CDR2: SGHDT and YYEEEE. The CDR3 loop is CASNKGGQAWANQPQHF. CDR3 DNA: TGTGCCAGCAACAAGGGAGGTCAGGCTTGGGCCAATCAGCCCCAGCATTTT.

The chain links TRBV4-1 to TRBJ1-2, with D unclear. Germline assignment: CDR1 MGHRA and CDR2 YSYEKL. The CDR3 runs 16 residues. V was pared by 0 bases and J by 3 bases, with 14 bases between. Here the CDR3 reads CASSQEGVRRDYGYTF. The CDR3, as DNA: TGCGCCAGCAGCCAAGAAGGAGTCCGGAGGGACTATGGCTACACCTTC.

The chain has TRBV5-1 and TRBJ1-4; 7 bases agree with TRBD1. This CDR3 has 14 amino acids. Germline V gives CDR1 SGHRS, CDR2 YFSETQ. V lost 6 bases, J lost 7 bases, and 9 bases stayed unmatched. DNA for the CDR3: TGCGCCAGCAAAGGGGGCGGTCAGAGTGAAAAACTGTTTTTT. Translating gives CASKGGGQSEKLFF.

V usage is TRBV6-5 and J usage is TRBJ2-1, with D perhaps matching TRBD2 (5 bases). Germline CDR1 reads MNHEY; CDR2 reads SVGAGI. The ends were cut back, 2 bases at V and 11 bases at J, with 13 bases in the middle. The CDR3 contains 13 residues. CDR3 DNA sequence: TGTGCCAGCAGTTACCCTGGCGAGCGGCAGCAGTTCTTC. Protein: CASSYPGERQQFF.

The chain couples TRBV11-2 to TRBJ2-7; D perhaps matches TRBD1 (5 bases). Trimming removed 5 bases at V and 3 bases at J, with 20 bases between. Per germline, CDR1 SGHAT and CDR2 FQNNGV. The CDR3 is 16 residues long. CDR3 residues: CASSLGRSGLIYEQYF. In DNA form, the CDR3 reads TGTGCCAGCAGCCTGGGGCGCTCAGGCCTAATCTACGAGCAGTACTTC.

The V gene is TRBV27, the J gene TRBJ2-2; 8 bases align to TRBD2. The germline gives CDR1 MNHEY, CDR2 SMNVEV (reference sequence). This CDR3 is 18 amino acids long. The V and J ends lost 0 bases and 6 bases, in that order; junction bases with no gene match: 12. CDR3 sequence: CASSLSGPAGARAGELFF. The CDR3 coding sequence is TGTGCCAGCAGTTTATCGGGCCCAGCGGGAGCTCGAGCCGGGGAGCTGTTTTTT.

This clone occurred a few times. This chain connects TRBV5-1 to TRBJ2-3, with D hard to call. From germline, CDR1 is SGHRS and CDR2 YFSETQ. V was cut by 5 bases and J by 5 bases, with 18 bases left in between. This CDR3 is built from 15 residues. The CDR3 DNA is TGCGCCAGCAGTAAATCTAGTCCCGGAATAGATACGCAGTATTTT. Translated, it gives CASSKSSPGIDTQYF.

This sequence joins TRBV7-2 and TRBJ2-7; D remains ambiguous. This CDR3 spans 13 amino acids. The V gene lost 0 bases and the J gene lost 2 bases, with 5 bases spanning the gap. Germline V gives CDR1 SGHTA, CDR2 FQGNSA. For the CDR3, the DNA is TGTGCCAGCAGCTTAGCACTCACCTACGAGCAGTACTTC. It translates to CASSLALTYEQYF.

This clone was seen only a few times. V is TRBV7-9 and J is TRBJ2-1; 9 nucleotides agree with TRBD2. Germline CDR1 and CDR2: SEHNR and FQNEAQ (reference sequence). The CDR3 has 16 amino acids. After removal of 4 bases from V and 6 bases from J, the junction contained 10 bases not matched to a gene. Here the CDR3 DNA reads TGTGCCAGCAGCTCCCCCGCAACGCGGGGGGGCAATGAGCAGTTCTTC. This gives the protein CASSSPATRGGNEQFF.

This clone turned up a few times. The sample has other DNA sequences that encode this CDR3 too. The chain carries TRBV9 and TRBJ1-1; D call uncertain. V was trimmed by 0 bases and J by 2 bases, leaving 5 bases between them. The CDR3 extends over 13 amino acids. Germline-derived CDR1 and CDR2 are SGDLS and YYNGEE. As DNA, the CDR3 is TGTGCCAGCAGCGTAGCAGTCAACACTGAAGCTTTCTTT. It codes for CASSVAVNTEAFF.

The rearrangement uses TRBV6-1 and TRBJ1-2; 7 nucleotides line up with TRBD1. After removal of 6 bases from V and 5 bases from J, the junction contained 9 bases not matched to a gene. The germline V gene encodes CDR1 MNHNS and CDR2 SASEGT. The CDR3 covers 14 residues. CDR3 loop: CASREQGPRYGYTF. The CDR3 bases are TGTGCCAGCAGAGAACAGGGGCCCCGTTATGGCTACACCTTC.

The chain has TRBV6-6 and TRBJ2-1; 8 bases agree with TRBD2. The trim removed 2 bases at V and 7 bases at J, leaving 7 bases unmatched. The length of the CDR3 is 15 residues. In germline, CDR1 is MNHNY, CDR2 SVGAGI (reference sequence). CDR3 sequence (DNA): TGTGCCAGCAGTTACGGAGGCGGGAGGAAAAATGAGCAGTTCTTC. Translated, it gives CASSYGGGRKNEQFF.

V gene TRBV10-3 combines with J gene TRBJ1-5; 7 nucleotides line up with TRBD1. Germline CDR1 ENHRY, CDR2 SYGVKD. V was pared by 8 bases and J by 3 bases, with 7 bases of the junction left unmatched. The length of the CDR3 is 14 residues. Written as DNA, the CDR3 is TGTGCCATCTCTAGGACAGGCACCAATCAGCCCCAGCATTTT. Translated: CAISRTGTNQPQHF.

The chain has TRBV19 and TRBJ1-1; 8 bases map to TRBD1. The length of the CDR3 is 15 residues. The junction had 8 bases not matched to a gene; V was cut back by 4 bases and J by 4 bases. Germline CDR1 LNHDA, CDR2 SQIVND (reference sequence). CDR3 nucleotide sequence: TGTGCCAGTAGTAGTTGGGGACAGGCGGGCACTGAAGCTTTCTTT. Its translation is CASSSWGQAGTEAFF.

This chain uses TRBV30 with TRBJ1-2; TRBD1 is a possible D gene (6 bases). Per the germline V gene, CDR1 is GTSNPN and CDR2 is SVGIG (reference sequence). The CDR3 has 13 amino acids. V shed 0 bases and J shed 6 bases, with 11 bases lying between them. The CDR3 here is CAWSVTGNDGYTF. DNA of the CDR3: TGTGCCTGGAGTGTTACAGGGAACGATGGCTACACCTTC.